This T cell receptor (beta chain) was identified in a study of T cell responses to AZD1222 COVID-19 vaccine. Whole-study results and caveats: Seropositivity was recorded at baseline in only a handful of AZD1222 recipients.

Details on this clone: Its matching antigen is unknown.

Some clones are missing from TCRdb's copy, which holds only in-frame ones; the method was immunoSEQ multiplex PCR. The sample lists about 120,000 clones, approximately 85% occurring once. The junction had 1 base not matched to a gene; V was cut back by 6 bases and J by 1 base. Germline V lookup: CDR1 WSHSY, CDR2 SAAADI. The CDR3 covers 14 residues. The rearrangement joins TRBV10-2 to TRBJ2-5, with TRBD1 identical over 11 bases. The starting material was peripheral blood, obtained on day 0 of AZD1222 vaccination. The origin of this receptor is an adult in good health. In DNA form, the CDR3 reads TGCGCCAGCAGGGGGACAGGGGGCCAAGAGACCCAGTACTTC. Translation: CASRGTGGQETQYF.